Listed below are T cell receptor beta chains from one sample, sequenced in a study of blood T cell repertoires in COVID-19. Here immunoSEQ multiplex PCR was the method, and the copy in TCRdb shows in-frame clones only, minus some. The sample lists over 200,000 clones, over 75% occurring once. Sequenced: peripheral blood. The receptors come from a human donor in a cohort sampled during active COVID-19. Each CDR3 is given with its conserved first and last residue.

V gene	J gene	CDR3 protein
TRBV7-8	TRBJ1-5	CASSPLAGGGGQPQHF
TRBV12-3/TRBV12-4	TRBJ1-4	CASSFRGMELFF
TRBV7-2	TRBJ2-1	CASSKGSYNEQFF
TRBV27	TRBJ2-4	CASSRQGGGGNIQYF
TRBV11-2	TRBJ2-2	CASSPVAGGITGELFF
TRBV28	TRBJ2-1	CASSGGTSGSDEQFF
TRBV28	TRBJ2-1	CASSFNHQQFF
TRBV29-1	TRBJ2-7	CSVPAGTASYEQYF
TRBV28	TRBJ1-2	CASRATATYGYTF
TRBV5-1	TRBJ2-7	CASSYSSSYEQYF
TRBV12-3/TRBV12-4	TRBJ1-1	CASSFWQTEAFF
TRBV2	TRBJ1-2	CASTGRGDRGRFYGYTF